This T cell receptor (beta chain) appears in the sequencing data of a study of PD-L1 blockade in urothelial cancer. Germline CDR1 reads SNHLY; CDR2 reads FYNNEI. CDR3 size: 15 residues. V lost 4 bases, J lost 8 bases, and 17 bases lay in between. Patient disease was locally advanced or metastatic urothelial carcinoma. PCRs each included synthetic TCR analog templates spiked in. Sequencing was performed with immunoSEQ multiplex PCR; in TCRdb, only in-frame clones are kept and a portion is missing. Of fewer than 45,000 clones detected, around four fifths appear once; the ten largest clones hold 15% to 20%.

This specimen was PBMCs, taken around atezolizumab (anti-PD-L1) treatment. The rearrangement uses TRBV2 and TRBJ1-4; the D gene is possibly TRBD1 (6 bases). The sequence came from a man in his sixties with urothelial cancer. As DNA, the CDR3 is TGTGCCAGCAGTGCGGACAGTCAAGAGTGGGAAAAACTGTTTTTT. Translation gives CASSADSQEWEKLFF.